This T cell receptor beta chain is drawn from a study of technical replicates of blood from a handful of donors. Here immunoSEQ multiplex PCR was the method, and the copy in TCRdb shows in-frame clones only, minus some. The sample includes approximately 87,000 clones, under 95% of them seen just once. V was shortened by 5 bases and J by 6 bases, with 6 bases between the two germline ends. The V gene's germline CDR1 is SGHAT and CDR2 FQNNGV. This CDR3 spans 11 amino acids. This chain uses TRBV11-2 with TRBJ2-3; D call uncertain. This receptor was obtained from a human donor in good health. Sequenced: T cells isolated from PBMCs. The DNA for the CDR3 is TGTGCCAGCAGCCCCCTGGATACGCAGTATTTT. Its protein product is CASSPLDTQYF.